This entry is about one T cell receptor beta chain. Its antigen is unknown. There are 12 residues in the CDR3. Trimming left V 4 bases short and J 6 bases short, with 7 bases between. Germline V CDR1 and CDR2: SGHRS, YFSETQ. The sample is drawn from a study of OX40 agonist ivuxolimab in advanced cancers. Study-wide context: Participants could have had prior anti-PD-1, anti-PD-L1 or anti-CTLA-4 therapy, and roughly 40% had some. Regarding the study as a whole: Compared with CD4+, CD8+ T cells on average had more expanded clones.

The method was immunoSEQ multiplex PCR; TCRdb's version includes in-frame clones alone and lacks a portion of them. The sample lists roughly 70,000 clones, around 86% seen once, with 0.75% in the top ten. The clonotype originates from an adult with an advanced solid tumor such as melanoma, head and neck, liver or kidney cancer. The chain employs TRBV5-1 and TRBJ2-2; no reliable D call. This specimen was CD4+ or CD8+ T cells sorted from blood, taken in a trial of the OX40 agonist ivuxolimab. The CDR3 is CASSPRPGELFF. Written as DNA, the CDR3 is TGCGCCAGCAGCCCCAGACCCGGGGAGCTGTTTTTT. Full variable domain (rest looked up from reference TRBV5-1 and TRBJ2-2): KAGVTQTPRYLIKTRGQQVTLSCSPISGHRSVSWYQQTPGQGLQFLFEYFSETQRNKGNFPGRFSGRQFSNSRSEMNVSTLELGDSALYLCASSPRPGELFFGEGSRLTVL.